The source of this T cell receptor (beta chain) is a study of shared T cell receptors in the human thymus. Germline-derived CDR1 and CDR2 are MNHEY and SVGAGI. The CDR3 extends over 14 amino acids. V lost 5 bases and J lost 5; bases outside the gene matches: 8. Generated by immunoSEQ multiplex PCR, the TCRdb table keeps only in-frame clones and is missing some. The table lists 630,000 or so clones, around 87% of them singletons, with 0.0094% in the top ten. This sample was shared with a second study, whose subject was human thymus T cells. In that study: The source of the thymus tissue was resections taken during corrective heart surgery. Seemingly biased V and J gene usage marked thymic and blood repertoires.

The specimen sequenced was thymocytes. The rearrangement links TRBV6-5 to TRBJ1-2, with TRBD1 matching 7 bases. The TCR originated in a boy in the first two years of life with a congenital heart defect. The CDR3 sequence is CASSPPGQLYGYTF. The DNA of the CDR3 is TGTGCCAGCAGTCCACCGGGACAGCTTTATGGCTACACCTTC.